These 22 T cell receptor beta chains originate from one sample sequenced in a study of long-term antiretroviral therapy in people with HIV. Survey level was the resolution at which the v3.0 immunoSEQ assay ran. Assay used: immunoSEQ multiplex PCR; TCRdb lists only in-frame clones, some missing. This sample has 40,000 or so clones, with 75% to 90% found just once. The starting material was unsorted PBMCs, obtained 1 year after starting antiretroviral therapy. The receptors shown here come from a man younger than 35 with HIV.

This clone was observed a few times. The J gene is TRBJ2-1, the V gene TRBV10-1, with D uncertain. Trimming took off 0 bases at V and 0 bases at J, with 15 bases between the two ends. CDR3 length: 18 residues. Germline CDR1 WNHNN, CDR2 SYGVQD (reference sequence). CDR3 sequence (DNA): TGCGCCAGCAGTGAGTCGATAGCAACGGCTAGCTCCTACAATGAGCAGTTCTTC. Amino acids: CASSESIATASSYNEQFF.

The CDR3 reads CSVEGQFGELFF. DNA for the CDR3: TGCAGCGTTGAAGGACAGTTCGGGGAGCTGTTTTTT. The chain combines TRBV29-1 with TRBJ2-2; tentative D call: TRBD1 (5 bases). This CDR3 comprises 12 residues. Germline CDR1 reads SQVTM; CDR2 reads ANQGSEA. V was pared by 1 base and J by 7 bases, with 7 bases between.

CDR3 sequence: CASSPRVAGVVGELFF. The CDR3 nucleotides read TGTGCCAGCAGCCCTAGGGTAGCGGGAGTTGTCGGGGAGCTGTTTTTT. This sequence joins TRBV7-3 and TRBJ2-2; 9 positions agree with TRBD2. CDR1 is SGHTA, CDR2 FQGTGA, per germline. There are 16 residues in the CDR3. Unmatched junction bases numbered 11, after V lost 5 bases and J lost 7 bases.

The table lists this clone with a count of one. The CDR3 nucleotides are TGTGCCAGCACCGGGACACCGAACACTGAAGCTTTCTTT. Translated, it gives CASTGTPNTEAFF. This chain links TRBV28 with TRBJ1-1; possibly TRBD1 for D (6 bases). This CDR3 has 13 amino acids. The V end was cut by 7 bases, the J end by 1 base, with 10 bases between. The germline V gene has CDR1 MDHEN and CDR2 SYDVKM. The full variable domain, in which reference TRBV28 and TRBJ1-1 provide the parts outside the CDR3, is DVKVTQSSRYLVKRTGEKVFLECVQDMDHENMFWYRQDPGLGLRLIYFSYDVKMKEKGDIPEGYSVSREKKERFSLILESASTNQTSMYLCASTGTPNTEAFFGQGTRLTVV.

Concerning this clone itself: Other DNA sequences of this sample code for an identical CDR3. The gene calls are TRBV6-5 and TRBJ1-1; 8 bases match TRBD1. The CDR3 consists of 14 residues. Germline V gene lookup returns CDR1 MNHEY and CDR2 SVGAGI. Trimming at V came to 4 bases and at J to 1 base, leaving 2 bases not matched to a gene. Written as DNA, the CDR3 is TGTGCCAGCAGTTGGACAGGGACGAACACTGAAGCTTTCTTT. Translation: CASSWTGTNTEAFF.

The chain uses TRBV7-7 and TRBJ2-5; D is possibly TRBD1 (6 bases). The V gene's germline CDR1 is SSHAT and CDR2 FNYEAQ (reference sequence). The ends were cut back, 4 bases at V and 1 base at J, with 16 bases in the middle. The CDR3 is 16 amino acids. DNA of the CDR3: TGTGCCAGCAGCTCCGGACGGGGCAGGGGCCAAGAGACCCAGTACTTC. It is translated as CASSSGRGRGQETQYF.

The V call is TRBV6-6, the J call TRBJ2-2, with a weak D call TRBD1 (6 bases). Germline CDR1 MNHNY, CDR2 SVGAGI (reference sequence). V was cut by 5 bases and J by 0 bases, with 10 bases left in between. This CDR3 contains 15 residues. CDR3 in DNA: TGTGCCAGCAGTACGGACAGAACGAACACCGGGGAGCTGTTTTTT. It encodes CASSTDRTNTGELFF.

This chain links TRBV7-2 with TRBJ2-3, with D perhaps TRBD2 (6 bases). V lost 4 bases and J 0 bases, leaving 20 bases between the germline ends. This CDR3 spans 18 amino acids. Germline values: CDR1 SGHTA, CDR2 FQGNSA. This CDR3 is CASSSRLRIAVSTDTQYF. CDR3 in DNA: TGTGCCAGCAGCTCCCGTTTGAGGATAGCGGTTAGCACAGATACGCAGTATTTT.

The CDR3 sequence is CASRQGQEQYF. The CDR3 DNA reads as TGTGCCAGTCGACAGGGGCAAGAGCAGTACTTC. The chain recombines TRBV19 with TRBJ2-7, with 8 positions matching TRBD1. The CDR3 is made up of 11 amino acids. Per the germline V gene, CDR1 is LNHDA and CDR2 is SQIVND (reference sequence). The junction had 4 bases not matched to a gene; V was cut back by 8 bases and J by 7 bases.

The chain links TRBV19 to TRBJ2-7, with no clear D. Germline loops: CDR1 LNHDA, CDR2 SQIVND (reference sequence). This CDR3 is 13 amino acids long. Deletions cut 3 bases from V and 2 bases from J, with 8 bases between. The CDR3 DNA reads TGTGCCAGTAGTATCTCCCTCACCTACGAGCAGTACTTC. It translates to CASSISLTYEQYF. Full variable domain (outside the CDR3, taken from reference TRBV19 and TRBJ2-7): DGGITQSPKYLFRKEGQNVTLSCEQNLNHDAMYWYRQDPGQGLRLIYYSQIVNDFQKGDIAEGYSVSREKKESFPLTVTSAQKNPTAFYLCASSISLTYEQYFGPGTRLTVT.

V usage is TRBV11-3 and J usage is TRBJ1-3; a weak D match, TRBD1 (5 bases). CDR1 is SGHNT, CDR2 YENEEA, per germline. V was pared by 1 base and J by 1 base, with 11 bases between. The CDR3 runs 16 residues. The CDR3 reads CASSLGGRQSGNTIYF. The CDR3 coding sequence is TGTGCCAGCAGCTTAGGGGGACGGCAGTCTGGAAACACCATATATTTT.

The chain recombines TRBV5-1 with TRBJ2-7; TRBD1 might be the D (6 bases). CDR3 size: 13 residues. V lost 1 base, J lost 6 bases, and 11 bases lay in between. Germline V gene sequence: CDR1 SGHRS, CDR2 YFSETQ. CDR3 loop: CASSLNRASEQYF. CDR3 bases: TGCGCCAGCAGCTTGAACAGGGCCAGCGAGCAGTACTTC.

V and J are TRBV9 and TRBJ1-1; perhaps TRBD1 as D (5 bases). This CDR3 is 15 amino acids long. V dropped 0 bases and J dropped 0 bases, with 9 bases sitting between them. The germline V gene encodes CDR1 SGDLS and CDR2 YYNGEE. In DNA, the CDR3 is TGTGCCAGCAGCGTAGGGGGGGGGATGAACACTGAAGCTTTCTTT. This encodes CASSVGGGMNTEAFF.

This chain connects TRBV5-1 to TRBJ2-7; 7 bases match TRBD1. The CDR3 length is 15 residues. J was trimmed by 5 bases and V by 1 base; bases with no gene match: 9. Germline values: CDR1 SGHRS, CDR2 YFSETQ. The CDR3 DNA reads as TGCGCCAGCAGCTTGACAGGGGCCCTCCCAGACGAGCAGTACTTC. Translating it yields CASSLTGALPDEQYF.

The gene calls are TRBV28 and TRBJ1-6; no definite D call. Trimming removed 2 bases from V and 0 bases from J, with 8 bases in between. The CDR3 is made up of 16 amino acids. The germline V gene has CDR1 MDHEN and CDR2 SYDVKM. Here the CDR3 DNA reads TGTGCCAGCAGTTTAGCGGGGAGCTCCTATAATTCACCCCTCCACTTT. Encoded protein: CASSLAGSSYNSPLHF.

The chain is built from TRBV4-3 and TRBJ1-2, with 7 bases that match TRBD1. Germline lookup yields CDR1 LGHNA and CDR2 YSLEER. The CDR3 consists of 15 residues. The V gene end was trimmed by 4 bases and the J gene end by 4 bases; junction bases not matched to a gene: 9. The CDR3 loop reads CASSPGGFVGYGYTF. The CDR3 DNA is TGCGCCAGCAGCCCAGGGGGTTTTGTAGGCTATGGCTACACCTTC.

J is TRBJ2-7 and V is TRBV5-1; D remains unclear. Germline CDR1 is SGHRS and CDR2 is YFSETQ. V was trimmed by 7 bases and J by 0 bases, leaving 11 bases between them. The CDR3 length is 13 residues. The CDR3 coding sequence is TGCGCCAGCCAACGACAAGACTCCTACGAGCAGTACTTC. Encoded protein: CASQRQDSYEQYF.

V usage is TRBV28 and J usage is TRBJ1-1; D gene uncertain. V was trimmed by 5 bases and J by 6 bases, leaving 16 bases between them. The CDR3 extends over 14 amino acids. Germline lookup yields CDR1 MDHEN and CDR2 SYDVKM. DNA for the CDR3: TGTGCCAGCAGTACCGTGATGGGTATCGCTGAAGCTTTCTTT. It is translated as CASSTVMGIAEAFF.

This clone was counted a few times. The chain joins TRBV7-6 to TRBJ1-6, with TRBD1 as a possible D gene (6 bases). V shed 2 bases and J shed 7 bases, with 9 bases lying between them. The germline gives CDR1 SGHVS, CDR2 FNYEAQ. The CDR3 totals 14 residues. The CDR3 region is CASSLTGQNSPLHF. CDR3 coding DNA: TGTGCCAGCAGCTTAACGGGACAAAATTCACCCCTCCACTTT.

The chain couples TRBV25-1 to TRBJ1-1, with D possibly TRBD1 on 5 matching bases. V was pared by 2 bases and J by 5 bases, with 15 bases between. The CDR3 covers 15 residues. Germline CDR1 and CDR2: MGHDK and SYGVNS. As DNA, the CDR3 is TGTGCCAGCAGTGAAGGACCCGGGGCGAGGACTGAAGCTTTCTTT. It yields the protein CASSEGPGARTEAFF.

The chain couples TRBV7-9 to TRBJ2-1; D is perhaps TRBD1 (5 bases). CDR1 is SEHNR, CDR2 FQNEAQ, per germline (reference sequence). V gave up 3 bases and J gave up 0 bases, with 6 bases separating them. The CDR3 runs 14 residues. CDR3 amino acids: CASSFQGSYNEQFF. For the CDR3, the DNA is TGTGCCAGCAGCTTTCAGGGCTCCTACAATGAGCAGTTCTTC.

This clone showed up just a few times. The chain links TRBV15 to TRBJ1-6; D call uncertain. In germline, CDR1 is LNHNV, CDR2 YYDKDF (reference sequence). Deletions cut 1 base from V and 8 bases from J, with 15 bases between. The CDR3 loop spans 16 amino acids. The CDR3: CATSRAYSERDSPLHF. CDR3 DNA sequence: TGTGCCACCAGCAGAGCATACTCGGAACGGGATTCACCCCTCCACTTT.